This T cell receptor beta chain emerged from a study of PD-L1 blockade in urothelial cancer. Enrolled patients showed locally advanced or metastatic urothelial carcinoma. There are 14 residues in the CDR3. The trim removed 5 bases at V and 2 bases at J, leaving 5 bases unmatched. Germline lookup yields CDR1 LGHNA and CDR2 YNFKEQ. Assay used: immunoSEQ multiplex PCR; TCRdb lists only in-frame clones, some missing. The sample lists 50,000 to 55,000 clones, 70% to 85% occurring once. This sequence was found in an older man with urothelial cancer. The sample in question was PBMCs, obtained around atezolizumab (anti-PD-L1) treatment. The J gene is TRBJ1-1, the V gene TRBV4-2; 7 positions match TRBD1. CDR3 amino acids: CASSLTGINTEAFF. As DNA, the CDR3 is TGTGCCAGCAGCTTGACAGGGATCAACACTGAAGCTTTCTTT.